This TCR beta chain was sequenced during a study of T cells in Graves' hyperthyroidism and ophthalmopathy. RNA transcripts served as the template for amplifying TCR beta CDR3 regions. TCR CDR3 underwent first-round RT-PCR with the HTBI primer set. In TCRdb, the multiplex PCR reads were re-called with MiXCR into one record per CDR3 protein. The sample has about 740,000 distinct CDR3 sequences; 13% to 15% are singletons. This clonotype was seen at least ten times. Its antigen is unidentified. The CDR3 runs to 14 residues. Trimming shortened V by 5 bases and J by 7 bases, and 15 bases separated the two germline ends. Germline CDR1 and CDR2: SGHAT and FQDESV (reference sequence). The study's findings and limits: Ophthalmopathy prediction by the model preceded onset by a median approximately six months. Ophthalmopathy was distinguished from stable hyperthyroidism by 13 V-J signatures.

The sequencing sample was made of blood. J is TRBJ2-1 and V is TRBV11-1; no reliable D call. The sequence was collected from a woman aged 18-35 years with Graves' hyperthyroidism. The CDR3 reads CASSLFGSSNEQFF. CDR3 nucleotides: TGTGCCAGCAGCCTTTTTGGCAGTTCGAATGAGCAGTTCTTC.